This T cell receptor beta chain stems from a study of T cell repertoires in cytomegalovirus infection. Study-level information: Indications of both CMV infection and matching HLA type were provided by public TCR beta signatures.

Trimming removed 2 bases from V and 8 bases from J, with 15 bases in between. The CDR3 contains 15 residues. CDR1 and CDR2 from the germline V gene are SGHTA and FQGNSA. MiXCR, run by TCRdb on the reads, gives a single entry per CDR3 protein. In the table there are just under 300,000 distinct CDR3 sequences, about 8.8% of which are singletons. At least ten counts were recorded for this clonotype. Sequencing was performed on PBMCs. The receptor's source is a human donor in good health (CMV status not recorded). Some clones in this sample may be carry-over from other donors' samples. The chain has TRBV7-2 and TRBJ1-4; no clear D. DNA for the CDR3: TGTGCCAGCAGCTTACGCGGTCCGGTGGGAGAAAAACTGTTTTTT. Its translation: CASSLRGPVGEKLFF. The entire variable domain, with the rest obtained from reference TRBV7-2 and TRBJ1-4, is as follows: GAGVSQSPSNKVTEKGKDVELRCDPISGHTALYWYRQSLGQGLEFLIYFQGNSAPDKSGLPSDRFSAERTGGSVSTLTIQRTQQEDSAVYLCASSLRGPVGEKLFFGSGTQLSVL.